These 2 T cell receptor beta chains originate from one sample sequenced in a study of blood T cell repertoires in COVID-19. The repertoire was sequenced with immunoSEQ multiplex PCR; TCRdb's copy has only in-frame clones and lacks some. The table has roughly 220,000 clones, approximately 90% seen once; the top ten hold 5.9%. The sequenced sample was peripheral blood. The receptors originated from an elderly man with acute or convalescent COVID-19.

V and J are TRBV7-9 and TRBJ2-1, with D possibly being TRBD2 (6 bases). The germline V and J ends were trimmed by 1 base and 1 base, with 14 bases remaining between them. The CDR3 extends over 17 amino acids. Germline V gives CDR1 SEHNR, CDR2 FQNEAQ (reference sequence). DNA for the CDR3: TGTGCCAGCAGCTTAGACCGGGTTAGCGGATCCTACAATGAGCAGTTCTTC. Translated: CASSLDRVSGSYNEQFF.

This chain uses TRBV5-5 with TRBJ1-2; 9 bases line up with TRBD1. The length of the CDR3 is 15 residues. The ends lost 4 bases at V and 7 bases at J; junction bases unmatched: 11. Germline CDR1 SGHKS, CDR2 YYEKEE (reference sequence). CDR3 bases: TGTGCCAGCAGCCCGAACAGGGGGCATCCCCTTGGCTACACCTTC. Protein product: CASSPNRGHPLGYTF. Full variable domain (outside the CDR3, taken from reference TRBV5-5 and TRBJ1-2): DAGVTQSPTHLIKTRGQQVTLRCSPISGHKSVSWYQQVLGQGPQFIFQYYEKEERGRGNFPDRFSARQFPNYSSELNVNALLLGDSALYLCASSPNRGHPLGYTFGSGTRLTVV.